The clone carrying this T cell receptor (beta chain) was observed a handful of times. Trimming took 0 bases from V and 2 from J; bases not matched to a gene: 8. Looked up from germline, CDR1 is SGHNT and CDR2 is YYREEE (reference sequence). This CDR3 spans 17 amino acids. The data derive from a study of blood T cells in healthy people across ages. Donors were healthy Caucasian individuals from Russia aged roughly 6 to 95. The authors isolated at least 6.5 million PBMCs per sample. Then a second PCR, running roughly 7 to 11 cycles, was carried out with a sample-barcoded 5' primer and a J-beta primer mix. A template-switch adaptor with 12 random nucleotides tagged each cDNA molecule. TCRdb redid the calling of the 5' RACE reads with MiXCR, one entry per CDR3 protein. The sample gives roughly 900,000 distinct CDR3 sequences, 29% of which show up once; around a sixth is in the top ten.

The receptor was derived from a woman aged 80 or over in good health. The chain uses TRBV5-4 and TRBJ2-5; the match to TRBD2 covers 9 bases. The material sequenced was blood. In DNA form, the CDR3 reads TGTGCCAGCAGCTTGGGATCAAGTCTAGCGGGACAAGAGACCCAGTACTTC. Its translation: CASSLGSSLAGQETQYF.